One and the same sample provided the 32 T cell receptor beta chains below, sequenced in a study of blood T cell repertoires in COVID-19. The table came from immunoSEQ multiplex PCR; TCRdb's copy has only in-frame clones and leaves some out. The sample records over 600,000 clones, about 87% being singletons. The source material was peripheral blood. The receptors were gathered from a woman aged 18 to 35 with acute or convalescent COVID-19.

V and J are TRBV14 and TRBJ1-2; 9 bases are a match to TRBD1. Germline-derived CDR1 and CDR2 are SGHDN and FVKESK. The CDR3 length is 14 residues. Trimming removed 3 bases from V and 6 bases from J; junction bases left unmatched: 5. The CDR3, as DNA: TGTGCCAGCAGCCAGAGGGACAGGGTCCATGGCTACACCTTC. Its protein product is CASSQRDRVHGYTF.

The CDR3 nucleotides read TGTGCCAGCAGTTACTCGGACAGGGTGGAATTGGATGGCTACACCTTC. Translated, it gives CASSYSDRVELDGYTF. V and J are TRBV6-5 and TRBJ1-2; 8 bases fit TRBD1. The J segment lost 6 bases and the V segment lost 0 bases, leaving 9 bases of the junction unmatched. Germline CDR1 and CDR2: MNHEY and SVGAGI. The CDR3 extends over 16 amino acids.

V and J are TRBV6-5 and TRBJ1-1; no reliable D call. V gave up 4 bases and J gave up 1 base, with 7 bases separating them. Germline V CDR1 and CDR2: MNHEY, SVGAGI. The CDR3 has 13 amino acids. CDR3 sequence reads: CASSWAANTEAFF. CDR3 sequence (DNA): TGTGCCAGCAGTTGGGCAGCGAACACTGAAGCTTTCTTT.

Only one count was recorded for this clone. This chain's CDR3 is CASSLGGLYEQYF. Here the CDR3 DNA reads TGTGCCAGCAGTTTAGGCGGACTCTACGAGCAGTACTTC. The rearrangement uses TRBV12-3 or TRBV12-4 and TRBJ2-7, with D perhaps TRBD2 (5 bases). CDR3 size: 13 residues. Trimming removed 1 base from V and 3 bases from J, with 7 bases in between.

This rearrangement joins TRBV20-1 to TRBJ1-1; D gene uncertain. Per germline, CDR1 DFQATT and CDR2 SNEGSKA (reference sequence). The CDR3 has 11 residues. V gave up 6 bases and J gave up 5 bases, with 10 bases separating them. CDR3 amino acids: CSAQGRTEAFF. The DNA of the CDR3 is TGCAGTGCGCAAGGGAGGACTGAAGCTTTCTTT.

V is TRBV24-1 and J is TRBJ1-1, with TRBD1 as a possible D gene (6 bases). Germline CDR1 reads KGHDR; CDR2 reads SFDVKD. V was pared by 3 bases and J by 2 bases, with 21 bases between. CDR3 length: 18 amino acids. CDR3 sequence: CATSDPPHGDRPNTEAFF. In DNA, the CDR3 is TGTGCCACCAGTGATCCACCCCACGGTGACAGGCCCAACACTGAAGCTTTCTTT.

This rearrangement joins TRBV10-3 to TRBJ1-6, with TRBD1 matching 9 bases. The V and J ends lost 5 bases and 10 bases, in that order; junction bases with no gene match: 9. From germline, CDR1 is ENHRY and CDR2 SYGVKD. The CDR3 totals 15 residues. CDR3 sequence reads: CAISRSTGGESPLHF. The CDR3 coding sequence is TGTGCCATCAGTCGGTCGACAGGGGGGGAATCACCCCTCCACTTT.

This sequence joins TRBV10-3 and TRBJ2-5; D is possibly TRBD1 (5 bases). The CDR3 sequence is 13 residues long. Germline CDR1 reads ENHRY; CDR2 reads SYGVKD. Trimming took 3 bases from V and 2 from J, leaving 7 bases between them. For the CDR3, the DNA is TGTGCCATCAGTGATTCAGGGCAAGAGACCCAGTACTTC. It yields the protein CAISDSGQETQYF.

The CDR3 DNA sequence: TGTGCCAGCAGTTTAGACAGGGGAGGCCAGCCCCAGCATTTT. This gives the protein CASSLDRGGQPQHF. J is TRBJ1-5 and V is TRBV6-5; 8 nucleotides agree with TRBD1. The germline V gene has CDR1 MNHEY and CDR2 SVGAGI. Germline trimming cut 4 bases from V and 7 bases from J; bases unmatched to any gene: 6. The CDR3 extends over 14 amino acids.

The CDR3 sequence is CASSPSTGGTEAFF. The CDR3 DNA follows: TGCGCCAGCAGCCCATCGACAGGGGGGACTGAAGCTTTCTTT. V and J are TRBV5-1 and TRBJ1-1; TRBD1 matches at 9 bases. Germline V CDR1 and CDR2: SGHRS, YFSETQ. Trimming cost V 4 bases and J 5 bases; bases outside gene matches: 6. This CDR3 is 14 amino acids long. Full variable domain (rest looked up from reference TRBV5-1 and TRBJ1-1): KAGVTQTPRYLIKTRGQQVTLSCSPISGHRSVSWYQQTPGQGLQFLFEYFSETQRNKGNFPGRFSGRQFSNSRSEMNVSTLELGDSALYLCASSPSTGGTEAFFGQGTRLTVV.

The chain recombines TRBV7-2 with TRBJ1-5; D is perhaps TRBD1 (5 bases). V lost 1 base and J 6 bases, leaving 10 bases between the germline ends. The CDR3 has 14 amino acids. Germline values: CDR1 SGHTA, CDR2 FQGNSA. CDR3 nucleotides: TGTGCCAGCAGCTTAGGGGGGGAAGGTCAGCCCCAGCATTTT. It is translated as CASSLGGEGQPQHF.

The chain couples TRBV2 to TRBJ1-3; a weak D match, TRBD1 (5 bases). Germline V gives CDR1 SNHLY, CDR2 FYNNEI. Trimming left V 6 bases short and J 4 bases short, with 13 bases between. The CDR3 has 14 residues. The CDR3 DNA sequence: TGTGCCAGCAGGGGGGAGGTGCGCGGAAACACCATATATTTT. Its translation is CASRGEVRGNTIYF.

This clone was counted between two and nine times. This chain links TRBV29-1 with TRBJ1-2; 7 bases match TRBD1. V lost 6 bases to trimming and J lost 3 bases; unmatched junction nucleotides: 19. Germline CDR1 SQVTM, CDR2 ANQGSEA. The CDR3 extends over 17 amino acids. The CDR3 protein is CSVYGGDRSKGDYGYTF. DNA of the CDR3: TGCAGCGTCTATGGAGGGGACAGATCCAAAGGGGACTATGGCTACACCTTC. Complete variable domain (other parts from reference TRBV29-1 and TRBJ1-2): SAVISQKPSRDICQRGTSLTIQCQVDSQVTMMFWYRQQPGQSLTLIATANQGSEATYESGFVIDKFPISRPNLTFSTLTVSNMSPEDSSIYLCSVYGGDRSKGDYGYTFGSGTRLTVV.

The V and J genes are TRBV4-3 and TRBJ1-2; no reliable D call. The CDR3 spans 15 residues. Trimming stripped 0 bases from V and 3 bases from J, with 11 bases between. Germline loops: CDR1 LGHNA, CDR2 YSLEER. The CDR3 protein is CASSQEFGADYGYTF. CDR3 bases: TGCGCCAGCAGCCAAGAGTTCGGAGCAGACTATGGCTACACCTTC.

V gene TRBV4-2 combines with J gene TRBJ1-4; D might be TRBD1 (5 bases). Germline values: CDR1 LGHNA, CDR2 YNFKEQ. Trimming pared 4 bases from V and 8 bases from J, leaving 14 bases between. This CDR3 has 14 residues. The CDR3 sequence is CASSPGGSGEKLFF. CDR3 nucleotides: TGTGCCAGCAGCCCCGGAGGGTCAGGGGAAAAACTGTTTTTT.

The rearrangement joins TRBV7-2 to TRBJ1-3; D perhaps matches TRBD1 (5 bases). V was clipped by 5 bases and J by 7 bases, with 15 bases between them. This CDR3 has 14 residues. The germline V gene encodes CDR1 SGHTA and CDR2 FQGNSA. The CDR3 coding sequence is TGTGCCAGCAGCCTAAAGGTGGGGGGGAACACCATATATTTT. It translates to CASSLKVGGNTIYF.

The chain has TRBV19 and TRBJ2-7; a weak D match, TRBD1 (5 bases). Germline V gene lookup returns CDR1 LNHDA and CDR2 SQIVND (reference sequence). This CDR3 has 12 residues. Trimming took 7 bases from V and 3 from J, leaving 10 bases between them. CDR3 amino acids: CASMTDNYEQYF. The CDR3 DNA reads TGTGCCAGTATGACAGATAACTACGAGCAGTACTTC.

The chain combines TRBV27 with TRBJ1-1; the D is unclear. Trimming removed 1 base at V and 4 bases at J, with 7 bases between. CDR1 and CDR2 (germline): MNHEY, SMNVEV (reference sequence). CDR3 length equals 13 residues. CDR3 region: CASSLWRATEAFF. CDR3 DNA sequence: TGTGCCAGCAGTTTATGGAGGGCCACTGAAGCTTTCTTT.

This clone was counted a single time. The CDR3 sequence is CATSDPTGGFGNEQFF. DNA for the CDR3: TGTGCCACCAGTGATCCGACAGGGGGTTTTGGCAATGAGCAGTTCTTC. This chain connects TRBV24-1 to TRBJ2-1, with 9 positions matching TRBD1. V lost 3 bases, J lost 6 bases, and 8 bases stayed unmatched. CDR1 and CDR2 from the germline V gene are KGHDR and SFDVKD. The CDR3 has 16 amino acids.

This clone was detected only once. The rearrangement joins TRBV6-5 to TRBJ2-7, with D possibly matching TRBD1 (6 bases). The germline V gene has CDR1 MNHEY and CDR2 SVGAGI. The ends were cut back, 4 bases at V and 2 bases at J, with 12 bases in the middle. This CDR3 comprises 14 residues. The CDR3 sequence: CASSFRDTTYEQYF. CDR3 in DNA: TGTGCCAGCAGTTTTCGGGACACCACCTACGAGCAGTACTTC.

The J gene is TRBJ2-1, the V gene TRBV5-1; D gene uncertain. The V gene's germline CDR1 is SGHRS and CDR2 YFSETQ. Trimming shortened V by 0 bases and J by 2 bases, and 12 bases separated the two germline ends. The CDR3 covers 16 residues. The CDR3 reads CASSLVSPATYNEQFF. CDR3 sequence (DNA): TGCGCCAGCAGCTTGGTGAGCCCCGCGACCTACAATGAGCAGTTCTTC.

The chain links TRBV4-3 to TRBJ2-3; D is possibly TRBD1 (5 bases). The CDR3 spans 14 residues. Germline lookup yields CDR1 LGHNA and CDR2 YSLEER. V lost 0 bases, J lost 4 bases, and 8 bases lay in between. In DNA form, the CDR3 reads TGCGCCAGCAGCCAAGATGTCAGGGCAGATACGCAGTATTTT. Translation: CASSQDVRADTQYF.

The V and J genes are TRBV18 and TRBJ1-6; 7 positions agree with TRBD1. V shed 5 bases and J 5 bases; nucleotides not matched to a gene: 6. The germline V gene encodes CDR1 KGHSH and CDR2 LQKENI. The CDR3 runs to 15 residues. CDR3 sequence: CASSIGQADNSPLHF. CDR3 nucleotides: TGTGCCAGCTCAATCGGACAGGCGGATAATTCACCCCTCCACTTT.

This chain uses TRBV30 with TRBJ2-1; D is perhaps TRBD2 (5 bases). The CDR3 covers 14 residues. In germline, CDR1 is GTSNPN, CDR2 SVGIG (reference sequence). Trimming pared 2 bases from V and 0 bases from J, leaving 8 bases between. CDR3 region: CAWSLGSSYNEQFF. CDR3 sequence (DNA): TGTGCCTGGAGTTTGGGGAGCTCCTACAATGAGCAGTTCTTC.

CDR3 residues: CSASGRDNSPLHF. CDR3 nucleotide sequence: TGCAGTGCTAGTGGCAGGGATAATTCACCCCTCCACTTT. J is TRBJ1-6 and V is TRBV20-1; possible D gene TRBD1, 5 bases. CDR1 is DFQATT, CDR2 SNEGSKA, per germline (reference sequence). The V end lost 3 bases, the J end lost 5 bases, and 8 bases lay between the germline ends. This CDR3 is 13 amino acids long.

This clone has a single count. CDR3 coding DNA: TGTGCCAGCAGCCTGGGACAGCAGAACTATGGCTACACCTTC. This gives the protein CASSLGQQNYGYTF. V usage is TRBV2 and J usage is TRBJ1-2, with 7 bases aligning to TRBD1. V lost 6 bases, J lost 2 bases, and 6 bases stayed unmatched. Germline lookup yields CDR1 SNHLY and CDR2 FYNNEI. The CDR3 length is 14 residues.

The chain couples TRBV4-2 to TRBJ2-1, with 11 nucleotides matching TRBD2. The CDR3 spans 18 residues. V lost 0 bases to trimming and J lost 7 bases; unmatched junction nucleotides: 11. CDR1 is LGHNA, CDR2 YNFKEQ, per germline. CDR3 region: CASSQDLLAGGQWNEQFF. Written as DNA, the CDR3 is TGTGCCAGCAGCCAAGATCTCCTAGCGGGGGGCCAGTGGAATGAGCAGTTCTTC.

This sequence joins TRBV2 and TRBJ1-4; D might be TRBD1 (5 bases). Germline V gene sequence: CDR1 SNHLY, CDR2 FYNNEI. The CDR3 sequence is 14 residues long. The V and J ends lost 7 bases and 4 bases respectively, with 13 bases between them. The CDR3 coding sequence is TGTGCCAGCACCACGGACACATATAATGAAAAACTGTTTTTT. It encodes CASTTDTYNEKLFF. Full variable domain (remainder filled in from reference TRBV2 and TRBJ1-4): EPEVTQTPSHQVTQMGQEVILRCVPISNHLYFYWYRQILGQKVEFLVSFYNNEISEKSEIFDDQFSVERPDGSNFTLKIRSTKLEDSAMYFCASTTDTYNEKLFFGSGTQLSVL.

This chain joins TRBV5-6 and TRBJ2-5; the D gene is possibly TRBD1 (5 bases). CDR1 SGHDT and CDR2 YYEEEE come from the germline V gene. The CDR3 has 14 residues. V was trimmed by 5 bases and J by 2 bases, leaving 13 bases between them. The CDR3 sequence is CASSPPTGQETQYF. The CDR3, as DNA: TGTGCCAGCAGTCCTCCCACAGGACAAGAGACCCAGTACTTC.

The rearrangement uses TRBV2 and TRBJ2-1, with 7 bases aligning to TRBD2. The CDR3 extends over 16 amino acids. Germline V gene data show CDR1 as SNHLY and CDR2 as FYNNEI. With 3 bases clipped from V and 4 bases from J, the junction kept 9 bases outside the gene matches. The CDR3 nucleotides read TGTGCCAGCAGTGAGGTGTCGGCTAGCGGATACAATGAGCAGTTCTTC. Translated: CASSEVSASGYNEQFF.

This chain uses TRBV14 with TRBJ2-7, with TRBD1 identical over 8 bases. The length of the CDR3 is 16 residues. J was trimmed by 7 bases and V by 4 bases; bases with no gene match: 15. Germline V CDR1 and CDR2: SGHDN, FVKESK. DNA of the CDR3: TGTGCCAGCAGCCCTTTAGGACAGGGCCGTCCGGGGGAGCAGTACTTC. Translation: CASSPLGQGRPGEQYF.

The table lists this clone with a few counts. The gene calls are TRBV12-3 or TRBV12-4 and TRBJ2-1; D unresolved. V was cut by 4 bases and J by 10 bases, with 14 bases left in between. This CDR3 has 13 amino acids. CDR3: CASSSPELGEQFF. The DNA of the CDR3 is TGTGCCAGCAGTTCCCCTGAGCTCGGGGAGCAGTTCTTC.